Described below is a single TCR beta chain sequence and its context. Trimming removed 6 bases from V and 5 bases from J; junction bases left unmatched: 4. The CDR3 runs 12 residues. Germline V CDR1 and CDR2: SQVTM, ANQGSEA. The data were obtained in a study of blood T cell repertoires in COVID-19. Clones were sequenced by immunoSEQ multiplex PCR, and TCRdb holds only the in-frame ones, with some missing. The sample lists under 130,000 clones, approximately 76% seen once, with approximately 19% in the top ten. The source material was peripheral blood. This clonotype originated in a woman in her sixties or seventies with acute or convalescent COVID-19. This chain links TRBV29-1 with TRBJ2-4, with 7 bases that match TRBD1. CDR3 sequence: CSVGGNENIQYF. In DNA, the CDR3 is TGCAGCGTAGGGGGCAACGAAAACATTCAGTACTTC.